This T cell receptor (beta chain) originates from a study of regulatory T cells in long-lasting Graves disease. At the level of the study: Recently diagnosed Graves' patients had received antithyroid drugs for under 3 months.

Construction of TCR beta libraries relied on iRepertoire HTBI primers and on Arm-PCR targeting CDR3 regions. One entry per CDR3 protein results from TCRdb running MiXCR on the multiplex PCR reads. The sample holds around 420,000 distinct CDR3 sequences, roughly 15% seen once. Study outcomes and limitations: There was favoring of TRBV28, TRBJ1-2 and TRBJ2-5 in persistent disease.

The time point denotes: newly diagnosed GD, antithyroid drugs for less than 3 months. The TCR library was made from RNA extracted from PBMCs. The V end was cut by 1 base, the J end by 5 bases, with 12 bases between. Germline lookup yields CDR1 SGDLS and CDR2 YYNGEE. The CDR3 is made up of 14 amino acids. This clonotype was detected a few times. The antigen remains undetermined. The specimen comprised peripheral blood mononuclear cells (PBMCs), sampled at new diagnosis, from a patient treated with antithyroid drugs. The receptor comes from a female donor with Graves disease. The chain joins TRBV9 to TRBJ1-1; D is unresolved. The CDR3 DNA is TGTGCCAGCAGCGTATTAGTGGAAGGAACTGAAGCTTTCTTT. Translation gives CASSVLVEGTEAFF.